Below, one T cell receptor beta chain is given with its context. Its antigen is undetermined. These data belong to a study of T cell responses to AZD1222 COVID-19 vaccine. Repertoires were generated with immunoSEQ multiplex PCR, while TCRdb's copy carries only in-frame clones and drops some. This sample has around 120,000 clones, with roughly 88% found just once. Germline V gene lookup returns CDR1 KGHSH and CDR2 LQKENI. The CDR3 is 12 amino acids. Trimming took off 4 bases at V and 7 bases at J, with 7 bases between the two ends. The study, taken as a whole, reports: Only after the peak T cell response were repertoires sampled.

This chain joins TRBV18 and TRBJ2-2; D gene ambiguous. The receptor comes from an adult in good health. The specimen was peripheral blood, collected on day 0 of AZD1222 vaccination. As DNA, the CDR3 is TGTGCCAGCTCACTCCGTCTCGGGGAGCTGTTTTTT. It specifies CASSLRLGELFF.